This T cell receptor beta chain was identified in a study of cytomegalovirus exposure and HLA in healthy donors. On this clone: Its matching antigen is unknown.

Findings and limits, study-wide: In a later analysis, HLA-associated TCR beta chains were more clonally expanded than equally common others.

60 Vbeta and 13 Jbeta primers were used in PCR. TCRdb's table, derived via immunoSEQ multiplex PCR, lists solely in-frame clones and lacks some. The ten top clones account for 25% to 30%, within a sample of 49,000 or so clones. Trimming took off 3 bases at V and 4 bases at J, with 10 bases between the two ends. Germline values: CDR1 ENHRY, CDR2 SYGVKD. The CDR3 is 14 amino acids. The sample taken for sequencing was PBMCs. The rearrangement links TRBV10-3 to TRBJ1-5; D gene unclear. This sequence was found in a middle-aged man in good health and CMV-seropositive. CDR3 nucleotide sequence: TGTGCCATCAGTGACGGAGGACTTAATCAGCCCCAGCATTTT. It is translated as CAISDGGLNQPQHF.